Following are 23 T cell receptor beta chains from one sample sequenced in a study of blood T cell repertoires in COVID-19. Data came from immunoSEQ multiplex PCR; TCRdb stores just in-frame clones and leaves some out. Found here are 90,000 or so clones, around 80% of them singletons; the top ten hold roughly 25%. The sequencing sample was made of peripheral blood. These receptor sequences come from a man aged 60 to 75 with acute or convalescent COVID-19.

The chain joins TRBV12-3 or TRBV12-4 to TRBJ1-1; the D is unclear. V dropped 3 bases and J dropped 5 bases, with 7 bases sitting between them. The CDR3 has 12 residues. CDR3 sequence reads: CASSFVRTEAFF. CDR3 nucleotide sequence: TGTGCCAGCAGTTTTGTCAGAACTGAAGCTTTCTTT.

Only a few counts were recorded for this clone. The J gene is TRBJ1-6, the V gene TRBV7-2; 8 bases are shared with TRBD1. Germline CDR1 is SGHTA and CDR2 is FQGNSA. The CDR3 has 15 residues. With 3 bases clipped from V and 7 bases from J, the junction kept 5 bases outside the gene matches. CDR3: CASSLDRVLNSPLHF. The CDR3 DNA is TGTGCCAGCAGCTTGGACAGGGTGCTAAATTCACCCCTCCACTTT.

The chain has TRBV2 and TRBJ1-1, with D unclear. CDR1 is SNHLY, CDR2 FYNNEI, per germline. The CDR3 is 11 residues long. Trimming removed 8 bases from V and 1 base from J, with 5 bases in between. CDR3: CASSRNTEAFF. The CDR3 nucleotides read TGTGCCAGCTCTAGGAACACTGAAGCTTTCTTT.

The genes are TRBV6-5 and TRBJ1-2; D possibly corresponds to TRBD1 (5 bases). V shed 6 bases and J shed 0 bases, with 11 bases lying between them. The CDR3 spans 14 residues. Germline V gene lookup returns CDR1 MNHEY and CDR2 SVGAGI. The CDR3: CASRRDYTNYGYTF. The CDR3 DNA is TGTGCCAGCAGAAGGGACTATACTAACTATGGCTACACCTTC.

This clone was seen just once. The chain has TRBV5-6 and TRBJ1-2, with 9 bases aligning to TRBD1. Germline loops: CDR1 SGHDT, CDR2 YYEEEE. Trimming took 4 bases from V and 5 from J; bases not matched to a gene: 12. The CDR3 sequence is 16 residues long. The CDR3: CASSPDRTGGSYGYTF. The CDR3, as DNA: TGTGCCAGCAGCCCGGATAGAACAGGGGGCTCTTATGGCTACACCTTC.

The chain employs TRBV9 and TRBJ2-3; the D gene could be TRBD1 or TRBD2 (6 bases each). Per germline, CDR1 SGDLS and CDR2 YYNGEE. V was clipped by 4 bases and J by 3 bases, with 15 bases between them. This CDR3 is built from 15 residues. The CDR3, as DNA: TGTGCCAGCAGCCTAGGGGGGCCGGTTACAGATACGCAGTATTTT. Translated, it gives CASSLGGPVTDTQYF.

The chain links TRBV7-5 to TRBJ1-2; the table names TRBD1, a call not compared with the DNA. TRBV7-5 represents a pseudogene. This CDR3 contains 19 residues. CDR3 amino acids: CARSPLTGGHDGRIYGYTF. CDR3 nucleotide sequence: TGTGCCAGAAGCCCATTGACAGGGGGCCATGATGGTCGTATCTATGGCTACACCTTC.

The chain is built from TRBV12-5 and TRBJ2-7; tentative D call: TRBD2 (6 bases). In germline, CDR1 is LGHNT, CDR2 FRNRAP. Trimming removed 1 base from V and 5 bases from J, with 12 bases in between. The CDR3 spans 14 residues. The CDR3 loop is CASGLAGVKDEQYF. The CDR3 nucleotides are TGTGCTAGTGGTTTGGCGGGGGTGAAGGACGAGCAGTACTTC.

The chain carries TRBV5-6 and TRBJ1-2; tentatively, D is TRBD1 (6 bases). The V end was cut by 4 bases, the J end by 4 bases, with 29 bases between. CDR1 is SGHDT and CDR2 is YYEEEE in the germline V gene. The CDR3 covers 19 residues. Here the CDR3 reads CASSPFWEQGNYESYGYTF. The CDR3 coding sequence is TGTGCCAGCAGCCCCTTTTGGGAGCAGGGGAATTACGAGAGCTATGGCTACACCTTC.

Turning to this clone: Other DNA sequences in this sample translate to the same CDR3. V gene TRBV6-5 combines with J gene TRBJ2-1; 11 bases line up with TRBD1. CDR3 size: 15 residues. Germline-derived CDR1 and CDR2 are MNHEY and SVGAGI. V dropped 6 bases and J dropped 1; count of bases not matched to a gene: 2. This CDR3 reads CASSRDRGSYNEQFF. CDR3 in DNA: TGTGCCAGCAGCCGGGACAGGGGGTCCTACAATGAGCAGTTCTTC.

The rearrangement uses TRBV3-1 (or the pseudogene TRBV3-2) and TRBJ2-1; the match to TRBD2 covers 10 bases. J was trimmed by 3 bases and V by 3 bases; bases with no gene match: 8. The CDR3 sequence is 17 residues long. From germline, CDR1 is LGHDT and CDR2 YNNKEL (reference sequence). DNA of the CDR3: TGTGCCAGCAGCCACCGAAGAGGACTAGCGGTCTACAATGAGCAGTTCTTC. Translating it yields CASSHRRGLAVYNEQFF.

There are a few counts of this clone. The chain combines TRBV3-1 (or the pseudogene TRBV3-2) with TRBJ1-2, with 9 bases lining up with TRBD1. V shed 5 bases and J 7 bases; nucleotides not matched to a gene: 8. Per germline, CDR1 LGHDT and CDR2 YNNKEL (reference sequence). There are 14 residues in the CDR3. CDR3 in DNA: TGTGCCAGCAGCACCCGGACAGGGGTTCTTGGCTACACCTTC. Amino acids: CASSTRTGVLGYTF.

The chain joins TRBV19 to TRBJ2-6; perhaps TRBD1 as D (5 bases). Germline CDR1 reads LNHDA; CDR2 reads SQIVND (reference sequence). V was clipped by 7 bases and J by 5 bases, with 12 bases between them. CDR3 length: 14 residues. CDR3 sequence: CASTQGLWANVLTF. DNA for the CDR3: TGTGCCAGTACGCAGGGTCTCTGGGCCAACGTCCTGACTTTC.

This rearrangement joins TRBV5-1 to TRBJ2-2; 7 positions match TRBD1. This CDR3 spans 15 amino acids. J was trimmed by 5 bases and V by 0 bases; bases with no gene match: 4. Germline CDR1 reads SGHRS; CDR2 reads YFSETQ. The CDR3 sequence: CASSLGQGVTGELFF. For the CDR3, the DNA is TGCGCCAGCAGCTTGGGGCAGGGGGTGACCGGGGAGCTGTTTTTT. The whole variable domain, filled in from reference TRBV5-1 and TRBJ2-2, reads KAGVTQTPRYLIKTRGQQVTLSCSPISGHRSVSWYQQTPGQGLQFLFEYFSETQRNKGNFPGRFSGRQFSNSRSEMNVSTLELGDSALYLCASSLGQGVTGELFFGEGSRLTVL.

The genes are TRBV7-8 and TRBJ2-5; a weak D match, TRBD2 (6 bases). This CDR3 spans 13 amino acids. Germline V gives CDR1 SGHVS, CDR2 FQNEAQ. The V end was cut by 3 bases, the J end by 5 bases, with 10 bases between. The CDR3 loop reads CASSFPSDETQYF. CDR3 DNA sequence: TGTGCCAGCAGCTTTCCTAGCGACGAGACCCAGTACTTC.

The chain couples TRBV5-1 to TRBJ2-3, with D maybe TRBD2 (6 bases). V lost 5 bases and J 2 bases, leaving 9 bases between the germline ends. The CDR3 totals 13 residues. Looked up from germline, CDR1 is SGHRS and CDR2 is YFSETQ. The CDR3 DNA reads as TGCGCCAGCAGGGAGGGGTACACAGATACGCAGTATTTT. Its protein product is CASREGYTDTQYF.

The rearrangement links TRBV13 to TRBJ2-1, with TRBD2 matching 11 bases. With V trimmed by 5 bases and J by 6 bases, 6 bases remained unmatched. CDR3 length: 15 residues. The germline V gene has CDR1 PRHDT and CDR2 FYEKMQ (reference sequence). The DNA of the CDR3 is TGTGCCAGCAGCCTTAGCGGGGGGGCGATCAATGAGCAGTTCTTC. Translation: CASSLSGGAINEQFF.

This chain uses TRBV5-1 with TRBJ2-7; D is perhaps TRBD2 (6 bases). Germline assignment: CDR1 SGHRS and CDR2 YFSETQ. This CDR3 is built from 14 residues. Trimming removed 2 bases at V and 0 bases at J, with 9 bases between. CDR3 DNA sequence: TGCGCCAGCAGCTTAGACGGGAGCTCCTACGAGCAGTACGTC. Protein sequence: CASSLDGSSYEQYV.

This clone has just a few counts. The chain couples TRBV12-3 or TRBV12-4 to TRBJ2-1; tentatively, D is TRBD2 (6 bases). Trimming shortened V by 8 bases and J by 5 bases, and 13 bases separated the two germline ends. The CDR3 is 13 amino acids. The CDR3 DNA sequence: TGTGCCAGCGGGAGGCAGGCCGACAATGAGCAGTTCTTC. Protein sequence: CASGRQADNEQFF.

The genes are TRBV6-1 and TRBJ2-7; 8 nucleotides agree with TRBD1. V was pared by 2 bases and J by 5 bases, with 5 bases of the junction left unmatched. Germline V lookup: CDR1 MNHNS, CDR2 SASEGT. The length of the CDR3 is 14 residues. CDR3 loop: CASSESGGWNEQYV. CDR3 nucleotides: TGTGCCAGCAGTGAATCAGGGGGCTGGAACGAGCAGTACGTC.

This rearrangement joins TRBV13 to TRBJ1-2; TRBD1 might be the D (6 bases). V lost 6 bases to trimming and J lost 7 bases, with 15 bases between them. Germline V lookup: CDR1 PRHDT, CDR2 FYEKMQ (reference sequence). The CDR3 contains 13 residues. In DNA form, the CDR3 reads TGTGCCAGCAGGAAGGCGGGGGCGCTTGGCTACACCTTC. Translation: CASRKAGALGYTF.

The chain couples TRBV5-1 to TRBJ2-7; D may be TRBD1 (6 bases). The V end lost 4 bases, the J end lost 3 bases, and 14 bases lay between the germline ends. Germline V gene data show CDR1 as SGHRS and CDR2 as YFSETQ. This CDR3 contains 14 residues. The DNA for the CDR3 is TGCGCCAGCAGCGCCAGTGGGGGCGGCTACGAGCAGTACGTC. This gives the protein CASSASGGGYEQYV.

The chain joins TRBV7-9 to TRBJ2-3; TRBD1 matches 10 bases. V dropped 5 bases and J dropped 4; count of bases not matched to a gene: 12. The CDR3 contains 17 residues. CDR1 is SEHNR and CDR2 is FQNEAQ in the germline V gene (reference sequence). The chain's CDR3 is CASSRRGRQGAADTQYF. In DNA, the CDR3 is TGTGCCAGCAGCCGTAGAGGAAGACAGGGGGCCGCAGATACGCAGTATTTT.